The sequence of this TCR beta chain was determined in a study of graft-versus-host responses after intestinal transplantation (dated by TCRdb to the early 2020s). General notes on the study: Recipients received multivisceral, liver-intestinal, or isolated intestinal transplants. Instead of going to the commercial service, samples from three later patients were sequenced in-house on an Illumina MiSeq and processed with MiXCR. After intestinal transplantation, graft-versus-host and host-versus-graft alloreactive T cell clones in the graft, circulation and bone marrow were tracked using bulk TCR-beta CDR3 sequencing. Alloreactive clones were identified by sequencing pre-transplant mixed lymphocyte reaction products and comparing these products with unstimulated pre-transplant donor and recipient T cells. The cohort enrolled 24 intestinal transplant recipients, one of whom was a retransplant, and a few patients without pretransplant specimens were excluded. Donor T cell macrochimerism was defined as a peak of at least 4% donor T cells among recipient peripheral blood mononuclear cells. Every recipient was given anti-thymocyte globulin induction, followed by about three years of maintenance tacrolimus and steroids. What the work shows at the level of the full study, not this receptor alone: The conclusions were limited by the relatively low number and heterogeneity of the intestinal transplant patients. Early after transplant, peak levels of circulating GvH clones were found to be associated with declines in HvG clones. In the allografts of patients with donor T cell macrochimerism, GvH to HvG T cell clonal ratios were high. GvH clones turned up in recipient bone marrow, with some appearing earlier in ileal mucosa or blood, a pattern consistent with an intestinal mucosal origin.

CDR1 and CDR2 are read off the germline V gene as MNHEY and SVGAGI. The CDR3 numbers 13 residues from cysteine through phenylalanine. The only DNA kept is the CDR3, 39 bases in frame from the first base. V lost 6 bases and J lost 5 bases; the stretch between them is 14 bases long. Library preparation used the immunoSEQ multiplex PCR assay. For most patients, genomic DNA was isolated using the Qiagen DNeasy Blood and Tissue Kit and was shipped frozen to Adaptive Biotechnologies for TCR sequencing. For most patients, genomic DNA was subjected to high-throughput TCR-beta CDR3 sequencing by Adaptive Biotechnologies. In the source study's methods: Adaptive's ImmunoSEQ software supplied the TCR sequencing data for 15 to 20 patients, while MiXCR and VDJtools were used to process a few other patients. To correct CD4 versus CD8 sorting errors, any sequence found in both subsets at a frequency ratio below 5:1 was removed. Because the origin of CDR3 nucleotide sequences shared between donor and recipient could not be assigned, those sequences were removed. To count as alloreactive, a clone needed at least 2-fold expansion over unstimulated cells and a minimum CFSE-low frequency of 0.002% (template counts) or 0.001% (read counts). A clone was considered mappable if detected in the sequenced pre-transplant spleen, lymph node, or MLR CFSE-low populations of the donor or recipient. The cumulative frequency of alloreactive clones was calculated as a percentage of all sequences, weighted by copy number. TCRdb carries this immuneACCESS record with in-frame sequences only. Its versions omit some clonotypes, under half of them owing to an unresolved V gene in the studies checked, with the rest unexplained. V, J and clone size derive from that table, while D and trimming were established from the DNA sequence. Within this sample are about 110,000 clones, with just under 95% of them counted one time only. The biggest ten clones account for approximately 1% of the sample.

As regards this clone: Its antigen remains unidentified. No base qualities exist here, and no much larger clone lies one base off it.

Taken with the paper, the label for time point translates to: cells obtained before transplantation from donor or recipient. CD3+CD4+ and CD3+CD8+ populations were FACS-sorted from unstimulated pre-transplant donor and recipient cells taken from spleen or lymph nodes. The sample here was unstimulated CD8+ T cells sorted from spleen or lymph node cells, taken before transplant. This TCR was recovered from a human donor who was the organ donor for an intestinal transplant. The V and J genes are TRBV6-5 and TRBJ2-7, with no D gene named confidently. Read as DNA, the sequence is TGTGCCAGCAGCCATCACAGAGGAGACGAGCAGTACTTC. This is translated as CASSHHRGDEQYF.